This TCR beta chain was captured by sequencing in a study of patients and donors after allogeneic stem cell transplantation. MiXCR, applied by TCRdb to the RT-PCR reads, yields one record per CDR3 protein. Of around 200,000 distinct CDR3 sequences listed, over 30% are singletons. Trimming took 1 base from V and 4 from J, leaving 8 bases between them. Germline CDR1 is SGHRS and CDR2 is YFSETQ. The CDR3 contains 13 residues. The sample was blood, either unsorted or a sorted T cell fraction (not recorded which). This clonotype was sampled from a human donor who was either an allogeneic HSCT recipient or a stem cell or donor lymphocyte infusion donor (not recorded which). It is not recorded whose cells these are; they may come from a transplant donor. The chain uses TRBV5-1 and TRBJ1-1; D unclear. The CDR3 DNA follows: TGCGCCAGCAGCTTGATAGGGTCCACTGAAGCTTTCTTT. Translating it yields CASSLIGSTEAFF.